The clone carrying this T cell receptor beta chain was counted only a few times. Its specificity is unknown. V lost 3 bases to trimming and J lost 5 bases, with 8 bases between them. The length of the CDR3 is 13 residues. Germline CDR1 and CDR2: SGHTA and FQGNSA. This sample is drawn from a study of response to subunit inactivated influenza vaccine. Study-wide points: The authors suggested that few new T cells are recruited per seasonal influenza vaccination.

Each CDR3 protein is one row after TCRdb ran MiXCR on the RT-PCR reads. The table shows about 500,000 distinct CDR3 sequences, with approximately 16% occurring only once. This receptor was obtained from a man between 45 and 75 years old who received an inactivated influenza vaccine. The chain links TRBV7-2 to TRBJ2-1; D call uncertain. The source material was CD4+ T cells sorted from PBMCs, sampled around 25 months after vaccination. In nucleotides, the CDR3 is TGTGCCAGCAGCTTCAGCCGGAACAATGAGCAGTTCTTC. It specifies CASSFSRNNEQFF. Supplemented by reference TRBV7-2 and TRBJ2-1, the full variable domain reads GAGVSQSPSNKVTEKGKDVELRCDPISGHTALYWYRQSLGQGLEFLIYFQGNSAPDKSGLPSDRFSAERTGGSVSTLTIQRTQQEDSAVYLCASSFSRNNEQFFGPGTRLTVL.